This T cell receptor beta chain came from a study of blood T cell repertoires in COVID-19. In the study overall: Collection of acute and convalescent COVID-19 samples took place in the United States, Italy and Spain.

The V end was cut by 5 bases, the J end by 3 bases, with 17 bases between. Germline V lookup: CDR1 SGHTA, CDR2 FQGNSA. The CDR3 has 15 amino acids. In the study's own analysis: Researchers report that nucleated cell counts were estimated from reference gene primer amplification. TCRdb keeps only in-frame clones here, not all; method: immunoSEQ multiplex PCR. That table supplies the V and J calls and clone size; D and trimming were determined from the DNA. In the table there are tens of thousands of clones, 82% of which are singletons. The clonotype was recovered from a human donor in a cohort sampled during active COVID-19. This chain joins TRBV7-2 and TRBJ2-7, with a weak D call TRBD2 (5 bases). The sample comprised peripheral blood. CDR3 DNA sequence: TGTGCCAGCAGCACCGCCGGGCAGCGGATCTACGAGCAGTACTTC. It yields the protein CASSTAGQRIYEQYF.